Reported below is one T cell receptor (beta chain). This record comes from a study of blood T cell repertoires in COVID-19. Sequenced by immunoSEQ multiplex PCR; TCRdb stores in-frame clones only, minus some. The data hold under 200,000 clones, with about 74% observed a single time. Looked up from germline, CDR1 is LNHDA and CDR2 is SQIVND (reference sequence). The length of the CDR3 is 15 residues. V was pared by 1 base and J by 0 bases, with 7 bases between. What was sequenced was peripheral blood. This receptor was identified in an elderly woman with acute or convalescent COVID-19. This chain connects TRBV19 to TRBJ2-1, with no clear D. The CDR3 spells CASSIAWSSYNEQFF. CDR3 DNA sequence: TGTGCCAGTAGTATAGCGTGGAGCTCCTACAATGAGCAGTTCTTC. The variable domain in full, with the rest retrieved from reference TRBV19 and TRBJ2-1, is DGGITQSPKYLFRKEGQNVTLSCEQNLNHDAMYWYRQDPGQGLRLIYYSQIVNDFQKGDIAEGYSVSREKKESFPLTVTSAQKNPTAFYLCASSIAWSSYNEQFFGPGTRLTVL.